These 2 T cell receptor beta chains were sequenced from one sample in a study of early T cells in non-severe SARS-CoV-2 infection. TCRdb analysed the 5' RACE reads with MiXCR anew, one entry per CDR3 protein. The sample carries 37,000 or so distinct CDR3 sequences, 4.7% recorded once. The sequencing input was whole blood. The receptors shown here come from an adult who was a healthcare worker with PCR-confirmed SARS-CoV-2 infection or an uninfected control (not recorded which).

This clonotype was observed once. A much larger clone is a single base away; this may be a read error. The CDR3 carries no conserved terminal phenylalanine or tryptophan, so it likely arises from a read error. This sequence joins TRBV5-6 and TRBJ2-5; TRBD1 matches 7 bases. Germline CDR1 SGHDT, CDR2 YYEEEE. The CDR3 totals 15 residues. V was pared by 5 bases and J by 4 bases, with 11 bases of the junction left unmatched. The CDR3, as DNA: TGTGCCAGCAGACCCGGACAGGACTCAGGAGAGACCCAGTACTCC. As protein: CASRPGQDSGETQYS.

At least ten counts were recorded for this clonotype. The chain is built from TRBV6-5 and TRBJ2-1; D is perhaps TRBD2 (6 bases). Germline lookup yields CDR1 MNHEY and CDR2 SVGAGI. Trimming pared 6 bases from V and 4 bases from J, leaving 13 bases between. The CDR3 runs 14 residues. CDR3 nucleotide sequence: TGTGCCAGCAGCCTCGGACTATCTTACAATGAGCAGTTCTTC. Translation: CASSLGLSYNEQFF.